This T cell receptor beta chain was captured in a study of vaccination and CD4 T cells after COVID-19. Sequencing of cultured CD4+ T cell DNA used the Oncomine TCR Beta short-read assay. TCRdb analysed the PCR reads with MiXCR anew, one entry per CDR3 protein. The table includes about 18,000 distinct CDR3 sequences, around 50% detected once. Described treatment: roughly ten-day PBMC culture with coronavirus spike peptide pools or control peptides (ViraFEST assay). On this clonotype itself: Its antigen remains unidentified.

Germline lookup yields CDR1 SGHVS and CDR2 FNYEAQ. The germline V and J ends were trimmed by 4 bases and 3 bases, with 7 bases remaining between them. The CDR3 contains 13 residues. The material sequenced was CD4+ T cells from blood, cultured in vitro, taken before SARS-CoV-2 vaccination. The chain couples TRBV7-6 to TRBJ1-5, with a possible D match to TRBD1 (5 bases). This TCR came from a human donor who had recovered from COVID-19. CDR3 sequence: CASSSDNNQPQHF. The CDR3 coding sequence is TGTGCCAGCAGCTCGGACAACAATCAGCCCCAGCATTTT.